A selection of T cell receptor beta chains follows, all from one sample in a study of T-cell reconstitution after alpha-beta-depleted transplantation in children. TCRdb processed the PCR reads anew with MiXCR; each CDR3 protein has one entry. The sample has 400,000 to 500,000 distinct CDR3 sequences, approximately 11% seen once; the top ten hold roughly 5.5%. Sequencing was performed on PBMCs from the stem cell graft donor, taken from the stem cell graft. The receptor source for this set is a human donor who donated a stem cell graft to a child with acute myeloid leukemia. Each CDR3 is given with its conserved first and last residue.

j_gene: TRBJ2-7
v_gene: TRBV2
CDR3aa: CASSQQQSTQYF

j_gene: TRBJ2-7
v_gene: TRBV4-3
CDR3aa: CASSQEGGSYEQYF

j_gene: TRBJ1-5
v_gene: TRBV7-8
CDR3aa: CASSPGVGGNQPQHF

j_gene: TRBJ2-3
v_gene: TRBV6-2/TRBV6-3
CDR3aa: CASSYSSEDTQYF

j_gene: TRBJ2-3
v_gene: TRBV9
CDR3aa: CASSVGGRPDTQYF

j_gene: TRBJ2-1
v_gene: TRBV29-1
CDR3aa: CSVEDSWEDEQFF

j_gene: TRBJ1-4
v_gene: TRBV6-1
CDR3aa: CASSLQSSGAGKLFF

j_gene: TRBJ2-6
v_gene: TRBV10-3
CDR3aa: CAISDGGAGANVLTF

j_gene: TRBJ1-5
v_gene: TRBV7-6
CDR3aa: CASSSTGFQPQHF

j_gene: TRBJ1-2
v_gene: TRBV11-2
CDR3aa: CASSSGTGSAGGYYGYTF

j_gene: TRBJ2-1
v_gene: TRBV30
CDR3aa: CAWSDNYNEQFF

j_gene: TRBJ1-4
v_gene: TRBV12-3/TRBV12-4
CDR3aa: CASTYGDWANEKLFF

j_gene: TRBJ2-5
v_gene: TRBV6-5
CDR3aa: CAASGSQETQYF

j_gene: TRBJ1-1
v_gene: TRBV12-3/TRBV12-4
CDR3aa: CASSLMGGWETEAFF

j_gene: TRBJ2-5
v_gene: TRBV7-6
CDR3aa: CASSEGRGTKTQYF

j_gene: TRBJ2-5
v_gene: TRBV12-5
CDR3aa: CASAAAYQETQYF

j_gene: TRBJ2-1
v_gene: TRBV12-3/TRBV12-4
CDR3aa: CASRASGYLNEQFF

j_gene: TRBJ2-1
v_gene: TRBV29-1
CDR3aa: CSVETGIRFSGQFF

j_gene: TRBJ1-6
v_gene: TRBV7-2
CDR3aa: CASSSAGRLVNSPLHF

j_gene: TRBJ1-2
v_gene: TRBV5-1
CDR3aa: CASSPDRVYGYTF

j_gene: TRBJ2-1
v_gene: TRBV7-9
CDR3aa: CASSPPNRAGGPYNEQFF

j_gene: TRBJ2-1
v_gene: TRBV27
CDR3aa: CASNLGLAGYEQFF

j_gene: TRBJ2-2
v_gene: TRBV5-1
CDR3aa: CASSLDRGDDGELFF

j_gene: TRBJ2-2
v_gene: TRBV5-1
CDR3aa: CASSLDGTSTGELFF

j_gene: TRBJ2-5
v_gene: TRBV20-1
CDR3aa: CSAIRGHQETQYF

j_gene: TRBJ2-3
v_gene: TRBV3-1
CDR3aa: CASSPSSGWDTQYF

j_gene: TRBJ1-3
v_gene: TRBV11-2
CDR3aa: CASSLSSGSSGNTIYF

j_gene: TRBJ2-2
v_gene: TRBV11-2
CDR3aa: CASSLGGGSVGTGELFF

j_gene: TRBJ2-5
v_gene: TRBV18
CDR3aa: CASSPEWRGDRQETQYF

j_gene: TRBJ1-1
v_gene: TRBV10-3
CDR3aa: CAISESPGSNTEAFF

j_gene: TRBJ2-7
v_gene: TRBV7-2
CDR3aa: CASSLTTSDYEQYF